The 23 T cell receptor beta chains below all came from one sample that was sequenced in a study of regulatory T cells in long-lasting Graves disease. The sample's time point: newly diagnosed GD, antithyroid drugs for less than 3 months. PBMC RNA was the source of the TCR library. Investigators prepared the TCR beta libraries by applying iRepertoire HTBI primers and Arm-PCR of CDR3 regions. Using its own MiXCR run on the multiplex PCR reads, TCRdb lists one record per CDR3 protein. The sample gives about 420,000 distinct CDR3 sequences, 15% to 20% of which show up once; about a quarter is in the top ten. The same data also contributed to another study, on T cells in Graves' hyperthyroidism and ophthalmopathy.

The sequenced sample was peripheral blood mononuclear cells (PBMCs), obtained at new diagnosis, from a patient treated with antithyroid drugs. All receptors derive from a young woman with Graves disease.

This clonotype has only one observation. The chain joins TRBV19 to TRBJ2-7; D may be TRBD2 (5 bases). Per germline, CDR1 LNHDA and CDR2 SQIVND (reference sequence). The CDR3 spans 14 residues. The germline V and J ends were trimmed by 4 bases and 6 bases, with 16 bases remaining between them. The CDR3 DNA reads TGTGCCAGTAGTACCCTGCCCGGGGTAGTCGAGCAGTACTTC. This encodes CASSTLPGVVEQYF. The full variable domain, its missing parts supplied by reference TRBV19 and TRBJ2-7, is DGGITQSPKYLFRKEGQNVTLSCEQNLNHDAMYWYRQDPGQGLRLIYYSQIVNDFQKGDIAEGYSVSREKKESFPLTVTSAQKNPTAFYLCASSTLPGVVEQYFGPGTRLTVT.

This clonotype was seen at least ten times. The genes are TRBV12-3 or TRBV12-4 and TRBJ2-5, with TRBD1 identical over 8 bases. The V segment lost 5 bases and the J segment 5 bases; nucleotides outside the gene matches: 7. The CDR3 runs to 14 residues. CDR3 sequence: CASSKAGGGETQYF. CDR3 DNA sequence: TGTGCCAGCAGTAAGGCAGGGGGCGGTGAGACCCAGTACTTC.

Comments on this clonotype: One end of the junction varies from germline; a read error may be responsible. This chain joins TRBV27 and TRBJ2-1; D perhaps matches TRBD1 (5 bases). CDR1 and CDR2 from the germline V gene are MNHEY and SMNVEV (reference sequence). The CDR3 contains 14 residues. The CDR3 DNA follows: TGTGCCAACAGTTTAGTCCCAGGGCACGATGAGCAGTTCTTC. It translates to CANSLVPGHDEQFF.

The chain joins TRBV7-2 to TRBJ1-2; D may be TRBD1 (5 bases). This CDR3 is 17 amino acids long. V was pared by 1 base and J by 3 bases, with 18 bases between. The germline CDR1 and CDR2 sequences are SGHTA and FQGNSA. The CDR3 is CASSLGRFREKDYGYTF. In nucleotides, the CDR3 is TGTGCCAGCAGCTTAGGTCGTTTCAGGGAAAAGGACTATGGCTACACCTTC.

This clonotype was recorded many times. The chain has TRBV2 and TRBJ2-4; TRBD1 matches at 10 bases. Germline V gene sequence: CDR1 SNHLY, CDR2 FYNNEI. The CDR3 contains 15 residues. Unmatched junction bases numbered 3, after V lost 4 bases and J lost 3 bases. The CDR3 loop is CASSGDRGGKNIQYF. Written as DNA, the CDR3 is TGTGCCAGCAGTGGGGACAGGGGCGGCAAAAACATTCAGTACTTC. Combining the CDR3 with reference TRBV2 and TRBJ2-4 gives the whole variable domain EPEVTQTPSHQVTQMGQEVILRCVPISNHLYFYWYRQILGQKVEFLVSFYNNEISEKSEIFDDQFSVERPDGSNFTLKIRSTKLEDSAMYFCASSGDRGGKNIQYFGAGTRLSVL.

This clonotype was picked up many times. This chain uses TRBV30 with TRBJ2-7, with 8 bases aligning to TRBD2. The CDR3 length is 13 residues. V was pared by 0 bases and J by 3 bases, with 1 base of the junction left unmatched. Germline V lookup: CDR1 GTSNPN, CDR2 SVGIG (reference sequence). The CDR3 protein is CAWSVGTSYEQYF. For the CDR3, the DNA is TGTGCCTGGAGTGTTGGGACTAGCTACGAGCAGTACTTC.

This clonotype appeared a few times. The chain joins TRBV18 to TRBJ2-5; D uncertain. CDR1 is KGHSH and CDR2 is LQKENI in the germline V gene. The CDR3 covers 16 residues. V gave up 6 bases and J gave up 1 base, with 18 bases separating them. Here the CDR3 reads CASSPGRLVGQETQYF. As DNA, the CDR3 is TGTGCCAGCTCCCCCGGCCGCTTGGTGGGCCAAGAGACCCAGTACTTC.

The chain links TRBV18 to TRBJ1-2; D gene uncertain. This CDR3 region has 12 residues. Germline V gene sequence: CDR1 KGHSH, CDR2 LQKENI. Trimming cost V 6 bases and J 3 bases, with 8 bases left between them. CDR3 in amino acids: CASSMSDYGYTF. The CDR3 bases are TGTGCCAGCTCGATGAGCGACTATGGCTACACCTTC.

V and J are TRBV12-3 or TRBV12-4 and TRBJ2-1, with 8 bases that match TRBD2. Matching the DNA end better, TRBJ2-5 makes the J call doubtful. This CDR3 region has 13 residues. The CDR3 DNA follows: TGTGCCAGCACCCCGGGACTAGGAGAGACCCAGTACTTC. Protein product: CASTPGLGETQYF.

This clonotype was counted at least ten times. This chain uses TRBV7-6 with TRBJ2-7, with 7 bases fitting TRBD1. Looked up from germline, CDR1 is SGHVS and CDR2 is FNYEAQ. J gave up 2 bases and V 1 base, and 5 bases lay outside the gene matches. CDR3 length: 15 residues. For the CDR3, the DNA is TGTGCCAGCAGCTTAGAGCCGGGACAGACCTACGAGCAGTACTTC. It specifies CASSLEPGQTYEQYF.

The CDR3 DNA is TGCAGCGTTGTCCGGGGGCTGAGCTACACCTTC. Residues: CSVVRGLSYTF. The rearrangement joins TRBV29-1 to TRBJ1-2; D might be TRBD1 (6 bases). The CDR3 extends over 11 amino acids. Germline V gene sequence: CDR1 SQVTM, CDR2 ANQGSEA. Trimming took off 4 bases at V and 9 bases at J, with 12 bases between the two ends.

This clonotype was seen ten or more times. The V call is TRBV4-1, the J call TRBJ1-1; TRBD1 is a possible D gene (5 bases). The CDR3 consists of 15 residues. The V end was cut by 0 bases, the J end by 5 bases, with 13 bases between. Germline assignment: CDR1 MGHRA and CDR2 YSYEKL. The CDR3, as DNA: TGCGCCAGCAGCCAAGATATTGGATACAGGACTGAAGCTTTCTTT. This translates into CASSQDIGYRTEAFF.

This clonotype was seen repeatedly, ten times or more. The chain joins TRBV27 to TRBJ2-1, with D perhaps assigned TRBD1 or TRBD2 (5 bases each). Germline CDR1 reads MNHEY; CDR2 reads SMNVEV (reference sequence). This CDR3 contains 17 residues. Trimming took off 6 bases at V and 2 bases at J, with 20 bases between the two ends. CDR3: CASSDPGPQGAYNEQFF. The CDR3 DNA reads TGTGCCAGCAGCGACCCGGGACCCCAAGGGGCCTACAATGAGCAGTTCTTC.

The chain carries TRBV4-1 and TRBJ2-7; 8 bases align to TRBD1. The CDR3 is 15 amino acids. Germline V gene sequence: CDR1 MGHRA, CDR2 YSYEKL. V lost 0 bases, J lost 3 bases, and 4 bases stayed unmatched. The CDR3 loop is CASSQEDRAFYEQYF. CDR3 in DNA: TGCGCCAGCAGCCAAGAGGACAGGGCCTTCTACGAGCAGTACTTC.

This clonotype appeared many times. The rearrangement links TRBV2 to TRBJ2-5; D may be TRBD1 (6 bases). Germline lookup yields CDR1 SNHLY and CDR2 FYNNEI. The CDR3 contains 13 residues. V was pared by 5 bases and J by 8 bases, with 15 bases between. The CDR3, as DNA: TGTGCCAGCAGTTCTACAGGGTCAGCAACCCAGTACTTC. Translation: CASSSTGSATQYF.

As to this clonotype: Germline is not matched at one junction end, which may reflect a read error. This chain connects TRBV12-3 or TRBV12-4 to TRBJ2-2, with D perhaps matching TRBD1 (6 bases). CDR3 size: 13 residues. The CDR3 DNA follows: TGTGCCAGCAGCCCACAGGGTTCCGGGGAGCTGTCTTTT. Translating gives CASSPQGSGELSF.

The table lists this clonotype with many counts. The chain employs TRBV6-2 or TRBV6-3 and TRBJ2-5; D is undetermined. The CDR3 extends over 14 amino acids. Germline V gene sequence: CDR1 MNHEY, CDR2 SVGEGT. The ends were cut back, 2 bases at V and 2 bases at J, with 9 bases in the middle. The DNA for the CDR3 is TGTGCCAGCAGTTACGGGTCAGCGCAAGAGACCCAGTACTTC. It codes for CASSYGSAQETQYF.

This clonotype was detected many times. The chain employs TRBV7-2 and TRBJ2-5; tentative D call: TRBD2 (5 bases). The germline gives CDR1 SGHTA, CDR2 FQGNSA. V lost 7 bases, J lost 4 bases, and 13 bases lay in between. This CDR3 region has 13 residues. The CDR3: CASTPDGRETQYF. CDR3 DNA sequence: TGTGCCAGCACCCCGGATGGGAGAGAGACCCAGTACTTC.

The chain combines TRBV7-9 with TRBJ2-7, with 14 bases lining up with TRBD2. CDR3 size: 19 residues. V lost 8 bases to trimming and J lost 3 bases; unmatched junction nucleotides: 18. The germline V gene has CDR1 SEHNR and CDR2 FQNEAQ (reference sequence). As DNA, the CDR3 is TGTGCCAGCGTTTTTCCCCCCGGGACTAGCGGGAGAGTCAGCTACGAGCAGTACTTC. Protein sequence: CASVFPPGTSGRVSYEQYF.

The table lists this clonotype with many counts. The J gene is TRBJ2-7, the V gene TRBV20-1, with TRBD2 matching over 9 bases. This CDR3 comprises 14 residues. CDR1 is DFQATT and CDR2 is SNEGSKA in the germline V gene (reference sequence). Trimming at V came to 4 bases and at J to 1 base, leaving 5 bases not matched to a gene. The CDR3 nucleotides are TGCAGTGCTACGATAGCGGGAGCATCCTACGAGCAGTACTTC. It encodes CSATIAGASYEQYF.

This clonotype showed up just a few times. A read error is possible here, since a much larger clone lies one base away. J is TRBJ2-7 and V is TRBV11-3, with 12 bases lining up with TRBD2. Losses at the gene ends were 6 bases for V and 7 bases for J; bases not matched to a gene: 10. This CDR3 contains 15 residues. CDR1 SGHNT and CDR2 YENEEA come from the germline V gene. The CDR3, as DNA: TGTGCCAGCAGTTTCCTACTAGCGGGAGGATCTGAGCAGTACTTC. Protein product: CASSFLLAGGSEQYF. The full variable domain, rest sourced from reference TRBV11-3 and TRBJ2-7, is EAGVVQSPRYKIIEKKQPVAFWCNPISGHNTLYWYLQNLGQGPELLIRYENEEAVDDSQLPKDRFSAERLKGVDSTLKIQPAELGDSAVYLCASSFLLAGGSEQYFGPGTRLTVT.

This clonotype has ten or more counts. This chain uses TRBV6-1 with TRBJ2-1; weak D call: TRBD2 (7 bases). Germline assignment: CDR1 MNHNS and CDR2 SASEGT. The CDR3 totals 14 residues. Trimming took 8 bases from V and 3 from J, leaving 14 bases between them. The CDR3 DNA reads as TGTGCCAGCGGGGGGGGGGCCGGCTACAATGAGCAGTTCTTC. It is translated as CASGGGAGYNEQFF.

This clonotype was observed many times. The rearrangement uses TRBV3-1 and TRBJ2-1; a weak D match, TRBD1 (6 bases). The V and J ends lost 2 bases and 0 bases respectively, with 11 bases between them. The CDR3 has 16 residues. Germline V gene data show CDR1 as LGHDT and CDR2 as YNNKEL (reference sequence). The CDR3 nucleotides are TGTGCCAGCAGCCAAAGGGGGACGGTCTCCTACAATGAGCAGTTCTTC. Translation gives CASSQRGTVSYNEQFF.